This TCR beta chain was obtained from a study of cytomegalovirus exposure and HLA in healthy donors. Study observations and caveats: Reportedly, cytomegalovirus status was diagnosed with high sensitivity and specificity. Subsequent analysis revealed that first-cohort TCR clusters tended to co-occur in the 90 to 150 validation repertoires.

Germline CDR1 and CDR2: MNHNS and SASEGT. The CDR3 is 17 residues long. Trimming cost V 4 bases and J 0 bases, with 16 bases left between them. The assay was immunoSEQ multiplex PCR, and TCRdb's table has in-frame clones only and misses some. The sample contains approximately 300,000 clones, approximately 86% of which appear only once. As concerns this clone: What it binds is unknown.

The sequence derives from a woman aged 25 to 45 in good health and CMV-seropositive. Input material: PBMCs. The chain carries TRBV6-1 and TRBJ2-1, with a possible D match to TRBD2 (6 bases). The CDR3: CASSGPLGRSSYNEQFF. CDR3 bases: TGTGCCAGCAGTGGTCCCCTTGGGAGGAGCTCCTACAATGAGCAGTTCTTC.